This T cell receptor beta chain was recorded in a study of cytomegalovirus exposure and HLA in healthy donors (dated by TCRdb to about 2017). Looking at the study overall: In an earlier analysis of under 750 of the donors, under 300 Gb of sequence data and 117 million unique TCR beta sequences from roughly 200 million T cells were reported. Approximately 330 gigabases of sequencing data and about 92 million unique TCR sequences made up an early release that covered roughly 670 HLA-typed donors. Of the roughly 400 genotyped donors, over 65% fell in the genetic ancestry cluster associated with self-reported Caucasian donors. The aim of the study was to test whether cataloging public T cell receptors could identify signatures of past pathogen exposure. Using immunosequencing, the study profiled T cell repertoires from fewer than 700 subjects and related those repertoires to cytomegalovirus serostatus. In addition to the first cohort of several hundred subjects, a separate validation cohort of 120 different subjects was used. High-throughput TCR immunosequencing, statistical association of individual TCRs with disease status, and machine learning were combined to predict cytomegalovirus infection status. To study patterns of TCR occurrence, a later analysis re-analyzed previously published TCR beta repertoires from under 750 donors and added high-resolution HLA genotyping. The later analysis used no new phenotypic data to find candidate immune exposures, relying instead on TCR beta sequences and their occurrence across donors. In an earlier analysis of about 590 of the donors, high-throughput TCR beta sequencing was used to judge whether each TCR beta V gene segment behaved as functional or pseudogenic. Alongside the repertoire data, information on donor age, sex, ethnicity and CMV serostatus was compiled. A later genetic analysis used genome-wide SNP genotypes for about 60% of the roughly 670 donors, treating that subset as a discovery cohort. Every discovery cohort repertoire had been produced on one sequencing platform. HLA typing included class I and class II loci at four-digit resolution. The number of donors typed differed by locus, with about 629-630 for A, B, C, DRB1 and DQB1, 522 for DQA1, approximately 570 for DPA1, and 400 to 490 for DPB1. A few DR-DQ haplotypes were handled as single units for association and clustering because linkage in the cohort was strong. Among some 410 genotyped donors of the cohort, an average of about 240,000 unique TCR beta nucleotide sequences were sequenced per donor, roughly a sixth of them non-productive. What the work shows at the level of the full study, not this receptor alone: Some IMGT-functional V segments, including TRBV6-2 and TRBV6-3, could not be told apart with the 87-base-pair reads, so those segments were excluded. The study listed 164 TCR beta chains as associated with cytomegalovirus. In vitro tests confirmed that a few of the cytomegalovirus-associated TCR beta chains recognize cytomegalovirus antigens. CMV serostatus was the only immune exposure information available for the cohort. A further reported finding was that TCR beta sequences accurately predicted the HLA-A and HLA-B alleles for most subjects in the first cohort. Because counts were too low, roughly 17 rarely observed V segments, including chromosome 9 orphons, were left out of the earlier analysis of some 600 of the donors. Several of the top co-occurrence clusters appeared to be linked to parvovirus B19, influenza, CMV and Epstein-Barr virus, according to a later analysis. Compared with equally common non-associated chains, HLA-associated TCR beta chains in a later analysis were more clonally expanded and had lower generation probabilities. When HLA alleles, especially DR and DQ, strongly co-occurred, TCR associations were difficult to assign to individual alleles. A later analysis found that TCR association rates varied across HLA loci, with DRB1 alleles showing the most associated TCRs and HLA-C alleles the fewest. Because some donors lacked HLA typing at each locus, the association tests relied only on the typed subset. Most CMV-associated TCR beta chains appeared to be HLA-restricted in a later analysis, and the HLA associations seemed to be driven largely by CMV exposure. Sequencing depth was assumed to be roughly uniform across donors in the presence/absence analyses, though that assumption may not hold. It was suggested by the authors that the approach could potentially be generalized to other disease states and immunological phenotypes. In an earlier analysis of a few hundred of the donors, most TCR beta V segments were observed in productive rearrangements about 87% or about 30% of the time, broadly matching IMGT annotations. In this cohort, only TCR beta chains were sequenced, and detectable features were limited by the absence of alpha or paired-chain data. Specific HLA alleles were associated with about 17,000 TCR beta sequences at a false discovery rate of 0.05 in a later analysis. Correlated functional status among segregating V segments might reflect linkage disequilibrium, but an unknown experimental factor could not be ruled out. According to a later genetic analysis, donors in an Asian-associated ancestry cluster had fewer N-insertions in productive TCRs than the approximately 700-donor mean. A cluster of highly shared sequence variants was judged likely to represent a technical artifact of the sequencing pipeline. Most TCR sequences were seen in very few donors, while some public TCRs were found in many individuals. The classifier was reported to diagnose cytomegalovirus status with high specificity and sensitivity in both the original cohort and the validation cohort. V-gene and J-gene trimming of TCR beta chains was associated with a missense DCLRE1C variant in a later genetic analysis, and the association was replicated in an independent cohort.

The receptor library was made with the immunoSEQ multiplex PCR assay. The multiplex PCR relied on a mix of 60 forward primers for TCR Vbeta segments and 13 reverse primers for TCR Jbeta segments. The CDR3 region of rearranged TCR beta genes was amplified from genomic DNA by a multiplex PCR assay. The amplified TCR beta libraries were sequenced on the Illumina HiSeq System as 87-base-pair reads. The study's own analysis went as follows. In a later analysis, roughly 80 million unique TCR beta chains were counted across the 500 to 700 repertoires, and about 10 million of these chains were shared by at least two donors. To remove PCR and sequencing errors, raw reads were error-corrected and collapsed into unique sequences using a nearest-neighbor algorithm that merged closely related sequences. CDR3 sequences were aligned to IMGT reference sequences to assign V, D and J gene segments. Each retained sequence needed at least a six-nucleotide match to both a V gene segment and a J gene segment. Rearrangements were classified as productive when the CDR3 lacked stop codons and remained in frame with V and J, and all other rearrangements were classified as non-productive. Following IMGT convention, CDR3 was defined as the stretch from the second conserved V-encoded cysteine up to the conserved J-encoded phenylalanine. The earlier analysis of about 590 of the donors excluded sequences that lacked an unambiguous match to a single V gene segment. An earlier analysis of 450 to 650 of the donors called V segments functional above 56.7% productive rearrangements and segregating when the between-donor standard deviation exceeded 5%. A statistical classification framework was built for diagnosing cytomegalovirus status from the catalog of TCR beta chain sequences. V and J gene assignment, in a later analysis, came from comparing TCR nucleotide sequences with IMGT/GENE-DB human TR gene sequences. A later analysis assigned CDR3 sequences and most-parsimonious VDJ recombination scenarios with the TCRdist pipeline. A later analysis defined each TCR beta chain by its CDR3 amino acid sequence plus V-gene family, and excluded reads lacking a unique V-gene family. A later analysis removed 600 or so highly shared, low-generation-probability nucleotide sequences to deal with suspected cross-contamination and a sequencing artifact. A later analysis calculated a clonal expansion index for each public chain from normalized within-repertoire ranks of inferred template counts. A later analysis computed generation probabilities with a VDJ recombination model fitted to out-of-frame rearrangements, and checked the results against IGoR. Hypergeometric tests were used in a later analysis to score TCR-TCR, TCR-HLA and TCR-CMV co-occurrence, with a repertoire-size bias correction applied to the TCR pairs. To estimate false discovery rates, a later analysis permuted the HLA or CMV assignments 20 times. A later analysis grouped co-occurring TCRs with DBSCAN, adding TCRdist sequence similarity when clustering within HLA-allele-positive subsets. Co-occurrence clustering excluded repertoires with fewer than 30,000 or more than 120,000 public chains, plus five with anomalous nucleotide sharing. This immuneACCESS table, as held by TCRdb, lists in-frame sequences with V and J called but not all clones. Of the missing ones, under half trace to an unresolved V gene in checked studies; the others have no known cause. V, J and clone size reflect that table, while D and trimming were determined from the DNA. Recorded for this sample are around 200,000 clones; roughly four fifths of them occurred a single time. Approximately 2.8% of the sample is held by the ten biggest clonotypes.

The CDR3 goes from the cysteine to the phenylalanine over 15 residues. Only the CDR3 region is kept as DNA, spanning 45 bases read in frame from base 1. The germline V gene (reference sequence) gives CDR1 as SEHNR and CDR2 as FQNEAQ. V has 5 bases trimmed and J has 6 bases trimmed; junction bases matching no gene number 10. To note about this clone: What antigen it recognizes has not been identified. No base quality information exists; no much larger clone differs at one position.

The cohort comprised several hundred healthy bone marrow donors. Cohort members were all nominally healthy when sampled, although unrecorded immune exposures were likely present. The donor tested CMV seropositive, placing the donor among the 250 to 300 seropositive members of the cohort. Every donor gave a peripheral blood sample, and the peripheral blood mononuclear cells from that sample were used for TCR beta sequencing. The Qiagen DNeasy Blood Extraction Kit was used to extract genomic DNA from the blood cell samples. Recombination connected TRBV7-9 to TRBJ2-1, and TRBD1 matches 7 of the central bases. The source is a woman in her 30s in good health and CMV-seropositive. The sample was PBMCs. The CDR3 region has the sequence CASSRQGSLGNEQFF. The base sequence is TGTGCCAGCAGCCGACAGGGATCCCTCGGCAATGAGCAGTTCTTC.